The 15 T cell receptor beta chains below were found in one sample sequenced in a study of shared clonotypes between healthy human individuals. Data came from immunoSEQ multiplex PCR; TCRdb stores just in-frame clones and leaves some out. The data show a few hundred thousand clones, about 97% seen once. The material sequenced was naive CD4+ T cells sorted from blood. This sample's subset: CD45RA+ positively selected. The source of these receptors is a woman in her 30s in good health.

This clone was counted only a few times. In the same sample, other DNA sequences code for this CDR3. The J gene is TRBJ1-1, the V gene TRBV5-5; D gene ambiguous. CDR1 is SGHKS, CDR2 YYEKEE, per germline (reference sequence). Trimming cost V 0 bases and J 1 base, with 4 bases left between them. The CDR3 is 13 residues long. The CDR3 nucleotides read TGTGCCAGCAGCTTGGAGGGGAACACTGAAGCTTTCTTT. It specifies CASSLEGNTEAFF. The full variable domain, with the rest looked up from reference TRBV5-5 and TRBJ1-1, is DAGVTQSPTHLIKTRGQQVTLRCSPISGHKSVSWYQQVLGQGPQFIFQYYEKEERGRGNFPDRFSARQFPNYSSELNVNALLLGDSALYLCASSLEGNTEAFFGQGTRLTVV.

The sample holds one count of this clone. This sequence joins TRBV5-6 and TRBJ1-2; D not certain. Trimming stripped 1 base from V and 5 bases from J, with 12 bases between. This CDR3 spans 14 amino acids. The germline gives CDR1 SGHDT, CDR2 YYEEEE. The CDR3 loop reads CASSLRGINYGYTF. DNA of the CDR3: TGTGCCAGCAGCTTGCGTGGGATCAATTATGGCTACACCTTC. Complete variable domain (other parts from reference TRBV5-6 and TRBJ1-2): DAGVTQSPTHLIKTRGQQVTLRCSPKSGHDTVSWYQQALGQGPQFIFQYYEEEERQRGNFPDRFSGHQFPNYSSELNVNALLLGDSALYLCASSLRGINYGYTFGSGTRLTVV.

The chain joins TRBV25-1 to TRBJ2-4; D call uncertain. Germline V lookup: CDR1 MGHDK, CDR2 SYGVNS. V lost 3 bases to trimming and J lost 8 bases, with 14 bases between them. This CDR3 contains 14 residues. In DNA form, the CDR3 reads TGTGCCAGCAGTGATCCCCGGTCCCTAGACATTCAGTACTTC. Translating gives CASSDPRSLDIQYF.

The genes are TRBV6-4 and TRBJ2-1; 9 bases are shared with TRBD2. Germline-derived CDR1 and CDR2 are MRHNA and SNTAGT. The CDR3 loop spans 16 amino acids. V lost 3 bases and J lost 1; bases outside the gene matches: 4. The CDR3 region has the DNA TGTGCCAGCAGTGAAAAGCGGGAGGTATCCTACAATGAGCAGTTCTTC. This gives the protein CASSEKREVSYNEQFF.

CDR3 protein: CASSWDRGAEAFF. The CDR3 DNA is TGCGCCAGCAGCTGGGACAGGGGGGCTGAAGCTTTCTTT. The V call is TRBV5-1, the J call TRBJ1-1; 11 positions agree with TRBD1. Germline values: CDR1 SGHRS, CDR2 YFSETQ. Losses at the gene ends were 3 bases for V and 6 bases for J; bases not matched to a gene: 1. This CDR3 has 13 amino acids.

The chain uses TRBV28 and TRBJ1-1; D may be TRBD1 (6 bases). V was trimmed by 5 bases and J by 1 base, leaving 14 bases between them. The CDR3 runs to 15 residues. Germline CDR1 is MDHEN and CDR2 is SYDVKM. CDR3 sequence: CASSPLGTPNTEAFF. CDR3 nucleotides: TGTGCCAGCAGTCCCCTCGGGACACCGAACACTGAAGCTTTCTTT.

This clone was observed a handful of times. The chain is built from TRBV18 and TRBJ1-5, with 7 bases that match TRBD1. The CDR3 consists of 14 residues. Trimming removed 1 base from V and 4 bases from J; junction bases left unmatched: 1. The germline V gene encodes CDR1 KGHSH and CDR2 LQKENI. This CDR3 reads CASSPRDRNQPQHF. The CDR3 DNA is TGTGCCAGCTCACCACGGGACAGAAATCAGCCCCAGCATTTT.

The V gene is TRBV2, the J gene TRBJ2-5; D may be TRBD2 (5 bases). The CDR3 contains 12 residues. Germline V gene sequence: CDR1 SNHLY, CDR2 FYNNEI. Deletions cut 5 bases from V and 7 bases from J, with 11 bases between. The DNA for the CDR3 is TGTGCCAGCAGTACCTTACGGGGGACCCAGTACTTC. Translated, it gives CASSTLRGTQYF.

The table lists this clone with a count of one. This chain uses TRBV5-8 with TRBJ1-4, with D unclear. Germline V gene sequence: CDR1 SGHTS, CDR2 YDEGEE. V was clipped by 0 bases and J by 3 bases, with 12 bases between them. There are 16 residues in the CDR3. Written as DNA, the CDR3 is TGTGCCAGCAGCTTGGGTTTCGGGGTACCTAATGAAAAACTGTTTTTT. It yields the protein CASSLGFGVPNEKLFF.

This chain links TRBV7-9 with TRBJ2-4; TRBD1 might be the D (5 bases). The CDR3 contains 15 residues. Trimming stripped 3 bases from V and 3 bases from J, with 12 bases between. Germline CDR1 is SEHNR and CDR2 is FQNEAQ (reference sequence). CDR3 sequence reads: CASSFWGQGKNIQYF. CDR3 bases: TGTGCCAGCAGCTTCTGGGGCCAGGGCAAAAACATTCAGTACTTC.

The CDR3 bases are TGTGCCAGCAGTTACTCGGGGACAGGGCTAGAGACCCAGTACTTC. Residues: CASSYSGTGLETQYF. V gene TRBV6-6 combines with J gene TRBJ2-5; TRBD1 agrees at 9 bases. V shed 0 bases and J 4 bases; nucleotides not matched to a gene: 3. The CDR3 is 15 residues long. CDR1 MNHNY and CDR2 SVGAGI come from the germline V gene (reference sequence).

J is TRBJ1-2 and V is TRBV30; maybe TRBD1 (5 bases). This CDR3 contains 13 residues. The V end was cut by 3 bases, the J end by 13 bases, with 21 bases between. Germline CDR1 and CDR2: GTSNPN and SVGIG (reference sequence). CDR3 in DNA: TGTGCCTGGAGCGAGACAGTCCGACGTGAGGGCACCTTC. Translation: CAWSETVRREGTF.

V gene TRBV2 combines with J gene TRBJ2-3; no clear D. CDR3 length: 15 residues. Germline values: CDR1 SNHLY, CDR2 FYNNEI. V gave up 4 bases and J gave up 4 bases, with 15 bases separating them. CDR3 sequence reads: CASSVSPPSPDTQYF. The CDR3 DNA reads as TGTGCCAGCAGTGTTAGCCCGCCGTCCCCAGATACGCAGTATTTT.

The gene calls are TRBV2 and TRBJ2-7; 8 positions match TRBD1. V was clipped by 6 bases and J by 4 bases; unmatched bases: 14. The CDR3 totals 16 residues. The germline CDR1 and CDR2 sequences are SNHLY and FYNNEI. The chain's CDR3 is CASSRDEQGVWYEQYF. CDR3 DNA: TGTGCCAGCAGCCGAGACGAACAGGGGGTCTGGTACGAGCAGTACTTC. Filled out from reference TRBV2 and TRBJ2-7, the complete variable domain reads EPEVTQTPSHQVTQMGQEVILRCVPISNHLYFYWYRQILGQKVEFLVSFYNNEISEKSEIFDDQFSVERPDGSNFTLKIRSTKLEDSAMYFCASSRDEQGVWYEQYFGPGTRLTVT.

The rearrangement links TRBV2 to TRBJ2-2; 11 nucleotides line up with TRBD1. The CDR3 length is 13 residues. After removal of 6 bases from V and 7 bases from J, the junction contained 1 base not matched to a gene. Germline V gene sequence: CDR1 SNHLY, CDR2 FYNNEI. This CDR3 reads CASRGQGDGELFF. CDR3 DNA: TGTGCCAGCAGGGGACAGGGGGACGGGGAGCTGTTTTTT.